The present T cell receptor (beta chain) was sequenced within a study of blood T cell repertoires in COVID-19. Background on the study: The study drew acute and convalescent COVID-19 samples from the United States, Italy and Spain. Sample material is recorded as cDNA or gDNA derived from T cells, B-cell-depleted T cells, or PBMCs.

The CDR3 is made up of 14 amino acids. Trimming took off 7 bases at V and 5 bases at J, with 12 bases between the two ends. Germline V gives CDR1 MNHEY, CDR2 SMNVEV (reference sequence). Original handling: For nucleated cells, counts were estimated from reference gene primer amplification. Measured with immunoSEQ multiplex PCR; TCRdb has only the in-frame clones, and not every one. V, J and clone size are taken as reported in that table, and D and trimming were inferred from the DNA itself. Found here are 200,000 to 250,000 clones, more than 80% of them singletons; the top ten hold roughly a tenth. The source of this sequence is a woman older than 75 with acute or convalescent COVID-19. The sequencing sample was made of peripheral blood. The J gene is TRBJ1-6, the V gene TRBV27; D unresolved. The CDR3 protein is CASNSILDNSPLHF. CDR3 in DNA: TGTGCCAGCAACTCCATCCTCGATAATTCACCCCTCCACTTT.